These T cell receptor beta chains were read from a single sample in a study of blood T cell repertoires in COVID-19. Assay used: immunoSEQ multiplex PCR; TCRdb lists only in-frame clones, some missing. The sample has about 140,000 clones, more than 75% seen once. Sequenced input: peripheral blood. The receptor set was obtained from a woman at least 80 years old with acute or convalescent COVID-19. Both conserved end residues are part of each CDR3. A D gene is named only where the DNA matches it firmly. Expanded clones get a size class; other rows say once, few or many, or leave the size out.

v_gene,d_gene,len,j_gene,abundance,CDR3nt,CDR3aa
TRBV6-6,NA,16,TRBJ1-6,NA,TGTGCCAGCAGTTCCCACGGGAGGAAGAGTGATTCACCCCTCCACTTT,CASSSHGRKSDSPLHF
TRBV6-5,TRBD2,15,TRBJ2-7,NA,TGTGCCAGTGCCTCCCGGGGGGAGGGCTCCTACGAGCAGTACTTC,CASASRGEGSYEQYF
TRBV6-5,TRBD1,15,TRBJ2-5,NA,TGTGCCAGCAGACCGACAGGGGGTCTTCAAGAGACCCAGTACTTC,CASRPTGGLQETQYF
TRBV7-2,NA,13,TRBJ1-3,NA,TGTGCCAGCAGCTTAGGAGGGTCTGACACCATATATTTT,CASSLGGSDTIYF
TRBV9,NA,13,TRBJ2-7,NA,TGTGCCAGCAGCGTGGGACATTACCACGAGCAGTACTTC,CASSVGHYHEQYF
TRBV9,NA,14,TRBJ1-2,NA,TGTGCCAGCTCCGGGGGGGGACGGAACTATGGCTACACCTTC,CASSGGGRNYGYTF
TRBV7-3,TRBD2,16,TRBJ2-3,NA,TGTGCCAGCAGCCCCGGACTAGCGGACCTAACAGATACGCAGTATTTT,CASSPGLADLTDTQYF
TRBV9,NA,15,TRBJ2-3,NA,TGTGCCAGCAGCGTAGGGAGGAGGTGGGCAGATACGCAGTATTTT,CASSVGRRWADTQYF
TRBV30,NA,15,TRBJ2-7,NA,TGTGCCTGGAGTGGAAGGGGGGGGCCCCCCTACGAGCAGTACTTC,CAWSGRGGPPYEQYF
TRBV15,NA,12,TRBJ2-7,NA,TGTGCCACTGGGAGGACCATCTACGAGCAGTACTTC,CATGRTIYEQYF
TRBV27,NA,13,TRBJ2-3,once,TGTGCCAGCAACCCGAGTAGCACAGATACGCAGTATTTT,CASNPSSTDTQYF
TRBV20-1,NA,11,TRBJ1-4,once,TGCAGTGCCGAAAGGGGGTCGGGACTGTTTTTT,CSAERGSGLFF
TRBV5-8,NA,13,TRBJ2-3,NA,TGTGCCAGCAGCGTCGGCTGGGCAAATACGCAGTATTTT,CASSVGWANTQYF
TRBV7-9,TRBD1,17,TRBJ2-2,NA,TGTGCCAGCAGCTTAGCGATGGTGACAGGGGGAACCGGGGAGCTGTTTTTT,CASSLAMVTGGTGELFF
TRBV2,TRBD1,17,TRBJ1-1,NA,TGTGCCAGCAACCTAAAAATCGGTCAGGGGGCTAACACTGAAGCTTTCTTT,CASNLKIGQGANTEAFF
TRBV21-1,NA,15,TRBJ2-7,once,TGTGCCAGCGCCCCAGGACAGAAAAGCTCCTACGAGCAGTACTTC,CASAPGQKSSYEQYF
TRBV19,NA,16,TRBJ2-6,NA,TGTGCCAGTAGTATCCCGGGTTACTCTGGGGCCAACGTCCTGACTTTC,CASSIPGYSGANVLTF
TRBV5-1,TRBD2,14,TRBJ2-1,NA,TGCGCCAGCAGCCTGGCTAGCGGGAGTCGTGAGCAGTTCTTC,CASSLASGSREQFF
TRBV5-5,TRBD2,14,TRBJ2-3,NA,TGTGCCAGCAGCTTGCGGGCGGGGGCAGATACGCAGTATTTT,CASSLRAGADTQYF
TRBV4-2,NA,13,TRBJ2-5,NA,TGTGCCAGCAGCCTCATTGGACAGGAGACCCAGTACTTC,CASSLIGQETQYF
TRBV6-5,NA,13,TRBJ1-6,once,TGTGCCAGCAGGCGATCGGGGAATTCACCCCTCCACTTT,CASRRSGNSPLHF
TRBV27,NA,13,TRBJ1-2,NA,TGTGCCAGCAGTAGGAGCGGGATCTATGGCTACACCTTC,CASSRSGIYGYTF
TRBV5-4,TRBD1,14,TRBJ1-4,NA,TGTGCCAGCAGCCAGGACAGGGGGGGTGAAAAACTGTTTTTT,CASSQDRGGEKLFF
TRBV9,TRBD1,14,TRBJ1-2,once,TGTGCCAGCAGCGCCGGGACAGGGAACTATGGCTACACCTTC,CASSAGTGNYGYTF
TRBV7-9,NA,15,TRBJ2-5,few,TGTGCCAGCAGCTTAGGACTATTCTTCGGAGAGACCCAGTACTTC,CASSLGLFFGETQYF
TRBV6-2/TRBV6-3,NA,12,TRBJ1-1,NA,TGTGCCAGCAGTTACAGCGGGGATAAAGCTTTCTTT,CASSYSGDKAFF
TRBV29-1,TRBD1,15,TRBJ2-1,few,TGCAGCGTTGACCAACAGGGGGCCCCCTACAATGAGCAGTTCTTC,CSVDQQGAPYNEQFF
TRBV28,NA,13,TRBJ2-7,NA,TGTGCCAGCAAGGGGAGGTTTGCCTACGAGCAGTACTTC,CASKGRFAYEQYF
TRBV19,TRBD2,13,TRBJ2-1,NA,TGTGCCAGTAGTCCCCGACTAGCGACTGAGCAGTTCTTC,CASSPRLATEQFF
TRBV7-2,TRBD1,15,TRBJ2-7,NA,TGTGCCAGCAGCCTCACGACAGGGGGCCCCCACGAGCAGTACTTC,CASSLTTGGPHEQYF
TRBV10-3,TRBD2,12,TRBJ2-7,NA,TGTGCCATCAGGGGAGGGGACTACGAGCAGTACTTC,CAIRGGDYEQYF
TRBV4-1,NA,16,TRBJ1-3,NA,TGCGCCAGCAGCCCTCCGGCGTGGGCTGGAGGAAACACCATATATTTT,CASSPPAWAGGNTIYF
TRBV27,NA,13,TRBJ1-5,NA,TGTGCCAGCAGTCCGCGGGCGGGTCAGCCCCAGCATTTT,CASSPRAGQPQHF
TRBV7-9,TRBD1,15,TRBJ1-6,few,TGTGCCAGCAGCTTAGACCAGGGGGCGAATTCACCCCTCCACTTT,CASSLDQGANSPLHF
TRBV12-2,NA,17,TRBJ1-5,NA,TGTGCAAGTCGCTTAGGGTGGCGTCAGGGGGTCAATCAGCCCCAGCATTTT,CASRLGWRQGVNQPQHF
TRBV5-1,NA,12,TRBJ2-7,few,TGCGCCAGCAGCGAAAGGGGATACGAGCAGTACTTC,CASSERGYEQYF
TRBV5-1,NA,13,TRBJ2-2,once,TGCGCCAGCAGCATACAGGGATCCGGGGAGCTGTTTTTT,CASSIQGSGELFF
TRBV29-1,NA,12,TRBJ1-2,few,TGCAGCGTTGGGACAGCTAACTATGGCTACACCTTC,CSVGTANYGYTF
TRBV12-3/TRBV12-4,NA,11,TRBJ2-1,NA,TGTGCCAGCAGCCGAGGCCATGAGCAGTTCTTC,CASSRGHEQFF
TRBV27,TRBD1,14,TRBJ1-2,NA,TGTGCCAGCAGTCAACAGGGGTCTTCCTATGGCTACACCTTC,CASSQQGSSYGYTF
TRBV28,TRBD2,15,TRBJ2-1,once,TGTGCCAGCAGTTTCTGGACTAGCGGGGGGAATGAGCAGTTCTTC,CASSFWTSGGNEQFF
TRBV2,TRBD1,15,TRBJ1-2,few,TGTGCCAGCATATCGGGACAGGACGTTAACTATGGCTACACCTTC,CASISGQDVNYGYTF
TRBV4-2,NA,13,TRBJ2-5,NA,TGTGCCAGCAGCCAAGGACAGAAAGAGACCCAGTACTTC,CASSQGQKETQYF
TRBV27,TRBD1,16,TRBJ1-4,NA,TGTGCCAGCAGTATACAAACGGGACAGGGCAATGAAAAACTGTTTTTT,CASSIQTGQGNEKLFF
TRBV2,NA,12,TRBJ1-1,NA,TGTGCCAGCAGTGAACAGTTCACTGAAGCTTTCTTT,CASSEQFTEAFF
TRBV27,NA,14,TRBJ1-1,NA,TGTGCCAGCGCCCCAGGGGTTTCGCACACTGAAGCTTTCTTT,CASAPGVSHTEAFF
TRBV7-6,NA,19,TRBJ2-1,NA,TGTGCCAGCAGCTTAGCCGCGACCTGGCGGACAAGCTCCTACAATGAGCAGTTCTTC,CASSLAATWRTSSYNEQFF
TRBV15,TRBD1,15,TRBJ2-3,NA,TGTGCCACCAGCATATCCGGGACAGGGGGGGATACGCAGTATTTT,CATSISGTGGDTQYF
TRBV20-1,NA,11,TRBJ1-2,once,TGCAGTGAGCGCAGTGGGGCAGCCTACACCTTC,CSERSGAAYTF
TRBV16,TRBD2,17,TRBJ2-5,NA,TGTGCCAGCAGCCAATTCCGACTAGCGGCCCGCCAAGAGACCCAGTACTTC,CASSQFRLAARQETQYF
TRBV12-3/TRBV12-4,NA,13,TRBJ1-2,NA,TGTGCCAGTGGTTATCCAGGGTACTATGGCTACACCTTC,CASGYPGYYGYTF
TRBV30,NA,13,TRBJ1-4,NA,TGTGCCTCGGGGGGGCTTGTTAATGAAAAACTGTTTTTT,CASGGLVNEKLFF
TRBV10-2,TRBD1,13,TRBJ1-2,NA,TGCGCCACCCAACAGGGGGCGTATCATGGCTACACCTTC,CATQQGAYHGYTF